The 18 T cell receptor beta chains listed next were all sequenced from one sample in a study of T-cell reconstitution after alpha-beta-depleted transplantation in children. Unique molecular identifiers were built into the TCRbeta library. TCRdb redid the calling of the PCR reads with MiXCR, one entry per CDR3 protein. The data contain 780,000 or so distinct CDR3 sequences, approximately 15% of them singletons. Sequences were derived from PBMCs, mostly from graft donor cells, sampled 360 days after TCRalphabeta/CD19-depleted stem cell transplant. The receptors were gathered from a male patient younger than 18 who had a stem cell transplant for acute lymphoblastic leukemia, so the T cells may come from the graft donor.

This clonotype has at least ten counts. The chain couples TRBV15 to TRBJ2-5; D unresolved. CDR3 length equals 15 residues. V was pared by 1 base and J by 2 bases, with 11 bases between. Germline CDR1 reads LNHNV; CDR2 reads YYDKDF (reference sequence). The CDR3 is CATSRGAVTQETQYF. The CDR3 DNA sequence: TGTGCCACCAGCAGAGGCGCGGTCACACAAGAGACCCAGTACTTC.

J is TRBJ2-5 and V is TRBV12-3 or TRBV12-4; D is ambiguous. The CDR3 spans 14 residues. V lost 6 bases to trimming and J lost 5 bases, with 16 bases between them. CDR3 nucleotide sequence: TGTGCCAGCAGCCCATGGACCAGCAGGGAGACCCAGTACTTC. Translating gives CASSPWTSRETQYF.

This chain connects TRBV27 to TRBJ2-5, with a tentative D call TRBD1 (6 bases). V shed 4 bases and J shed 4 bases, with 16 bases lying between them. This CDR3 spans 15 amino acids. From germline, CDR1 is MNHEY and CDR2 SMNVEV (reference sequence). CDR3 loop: CASSSPTGSGETQYF. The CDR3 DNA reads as TGTGCCAGCAGTTCCCCTACAGGGTCCGGAGAGACCCAGTACTTC.

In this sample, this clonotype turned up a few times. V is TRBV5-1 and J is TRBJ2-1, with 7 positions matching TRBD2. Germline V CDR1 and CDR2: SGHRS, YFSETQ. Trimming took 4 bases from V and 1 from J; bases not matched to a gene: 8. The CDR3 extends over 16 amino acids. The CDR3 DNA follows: TGCGCCAGCAGCCCCGACCCACTAGCGTCCTACAATGAGCAGTTCTTC. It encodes CASSPDPLASYNEQFF. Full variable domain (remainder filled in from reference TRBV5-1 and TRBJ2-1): KAGVTQTPRYLIKTRGQQVTLSCSPISGHRSVSWYQQTPGQGLQFLFEYFSETQRNKGNFPGRFSGRQFSNSRSEMNVSTLELGDSALYLCASSPDPLASYNEQFFGPGTRLTVL.

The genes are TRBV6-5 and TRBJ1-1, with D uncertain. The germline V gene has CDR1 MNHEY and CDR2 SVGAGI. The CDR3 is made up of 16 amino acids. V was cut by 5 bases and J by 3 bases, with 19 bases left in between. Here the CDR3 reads CASSPHTRARDTEAFF. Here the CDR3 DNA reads TGTGCCAGCAGTCCCCACACCCGGGCTCGTGACACTGAAGCTTTCTTT.

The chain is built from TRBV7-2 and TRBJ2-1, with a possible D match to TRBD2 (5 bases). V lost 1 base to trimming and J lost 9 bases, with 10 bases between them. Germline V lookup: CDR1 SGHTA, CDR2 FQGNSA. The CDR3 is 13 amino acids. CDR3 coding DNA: TGTGCCAGCAGCTTAGTGAGGGTGAGTGAGCAGTTCTTC. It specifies CASSLVRVSEQFF.

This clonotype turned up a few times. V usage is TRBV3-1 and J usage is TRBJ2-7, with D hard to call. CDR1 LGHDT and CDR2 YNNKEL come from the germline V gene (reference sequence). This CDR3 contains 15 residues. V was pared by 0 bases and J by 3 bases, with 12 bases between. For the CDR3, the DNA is TGTGCCAGCAGCCAAGATTGGGGATCCTACTACGAGCAGTACTTC. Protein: CASSQDWGSYYEQYF.

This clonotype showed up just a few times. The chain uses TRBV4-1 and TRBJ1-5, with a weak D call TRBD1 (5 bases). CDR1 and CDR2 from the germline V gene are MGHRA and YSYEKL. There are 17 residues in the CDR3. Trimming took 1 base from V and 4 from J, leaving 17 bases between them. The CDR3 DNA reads TGCGCCAGCAGCCAAGTGAGGGGATCCCTAGTTAATCAGCCCCAGCATTTT. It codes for CASSQVRGSLVNQPQHF.

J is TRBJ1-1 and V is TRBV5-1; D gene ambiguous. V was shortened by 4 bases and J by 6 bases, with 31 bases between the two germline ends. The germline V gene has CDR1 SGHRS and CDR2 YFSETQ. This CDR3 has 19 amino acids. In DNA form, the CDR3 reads TGCGCCAGCAGCCAAATCGCCCCCGGACGACCCGTCGCGTATGCTGAAGCTTTCTTT. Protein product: CASSQIAPGRPVAYAEAFF.

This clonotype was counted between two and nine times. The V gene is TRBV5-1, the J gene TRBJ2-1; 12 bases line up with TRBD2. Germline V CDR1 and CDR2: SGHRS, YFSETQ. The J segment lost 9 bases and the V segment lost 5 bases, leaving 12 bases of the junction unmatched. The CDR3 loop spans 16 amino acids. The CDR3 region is CASSSQTSGRLSEQFF. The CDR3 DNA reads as TGCGCCAGCAGTTCTCAGACTAGCGGGAGATTGAGTGAGCAGTTCTTC.

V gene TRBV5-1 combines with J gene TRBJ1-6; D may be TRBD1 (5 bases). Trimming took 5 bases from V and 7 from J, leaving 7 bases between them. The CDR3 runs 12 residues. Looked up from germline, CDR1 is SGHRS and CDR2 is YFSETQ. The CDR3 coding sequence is TGCGCCAGCAGACAGGACAATTCACCCCTCCACTTT. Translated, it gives CASRQDNSPLHF. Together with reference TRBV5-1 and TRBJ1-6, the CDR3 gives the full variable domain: KAGVTQTPRYLIKTRGQQVTLSCSPISGHRSVSWYQQTPGQGLQFLFEYFSETQRNKGNFPGRFSGRQFSNSRSEMNVSTLELGDSALYLCASRQDNSPLHFGNGTRLTVT.

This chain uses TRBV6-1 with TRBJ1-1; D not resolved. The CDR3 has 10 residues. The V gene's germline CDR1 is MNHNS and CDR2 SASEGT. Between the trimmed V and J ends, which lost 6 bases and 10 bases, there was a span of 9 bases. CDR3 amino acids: CASRNLGAFF. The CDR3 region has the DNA TGTGCCAGCAGGAACCTAGGAGCTTTCTTT.

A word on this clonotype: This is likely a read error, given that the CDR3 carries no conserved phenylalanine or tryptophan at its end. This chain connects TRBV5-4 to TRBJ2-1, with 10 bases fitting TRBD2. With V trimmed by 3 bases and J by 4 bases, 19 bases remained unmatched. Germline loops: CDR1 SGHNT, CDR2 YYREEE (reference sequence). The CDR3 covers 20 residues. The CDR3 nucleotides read TGTGCCAGCAGCTACCTCTCGACTAGCGGGCGGCGAAGGCCTTACAATGAGCAGTTCTTG. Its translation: CASSYLSTSGRRRPYNEQFL.

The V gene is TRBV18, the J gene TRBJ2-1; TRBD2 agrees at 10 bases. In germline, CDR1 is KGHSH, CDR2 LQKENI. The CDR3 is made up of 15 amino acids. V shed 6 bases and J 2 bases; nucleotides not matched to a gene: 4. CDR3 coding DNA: TGTGCCAGCTCGCTAGCGGGAGACGCCTACAATGAGCAGTTCTTC. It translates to CASSLAGDAYNEQFF.

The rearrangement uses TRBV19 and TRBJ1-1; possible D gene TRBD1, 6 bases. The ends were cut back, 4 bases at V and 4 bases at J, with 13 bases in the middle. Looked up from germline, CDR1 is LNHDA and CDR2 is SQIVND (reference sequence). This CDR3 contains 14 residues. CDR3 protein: CASSTEGGRTEAFF. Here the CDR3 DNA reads TGTGCCAGTAGTACCGAAGGGGGGCGCACTGAAGCTTTCTTT.

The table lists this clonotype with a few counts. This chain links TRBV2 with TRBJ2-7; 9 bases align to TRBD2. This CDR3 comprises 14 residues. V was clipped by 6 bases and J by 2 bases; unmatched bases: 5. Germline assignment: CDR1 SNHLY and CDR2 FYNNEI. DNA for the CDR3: TGTGCCAGCAGCCAGACTAGCGGAGCCTACGAGCAGTACTTC. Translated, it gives CASSQTSGAYEQYF.

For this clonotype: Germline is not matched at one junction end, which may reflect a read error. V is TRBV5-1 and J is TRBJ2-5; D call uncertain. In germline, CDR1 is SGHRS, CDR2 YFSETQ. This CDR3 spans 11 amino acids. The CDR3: CASSSQEAQYF. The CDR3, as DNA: TGCGCCAGCAGCTCACAAGAGGCCCAGTACTTC.

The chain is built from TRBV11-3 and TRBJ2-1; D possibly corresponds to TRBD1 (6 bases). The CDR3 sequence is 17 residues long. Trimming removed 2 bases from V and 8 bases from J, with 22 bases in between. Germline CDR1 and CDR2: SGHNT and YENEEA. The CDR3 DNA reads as TGTGCCAGCAGCTTATTAGTGGGGGTACAGGGCTATGATGAGCAGTTCTTC. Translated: CASSLLVGVQGYDEQFF.